This T cell receptor beta chain comes out of a study of blood T cell repertoires in COVID-19 (dated by TCRdb to about 2020). Turning to the overall study: Collaborator samples came from the United States, Italy and Spain and covered acute and convalescent phases of COVID-19. The prospective study material was composed of cDNA or gDNA derived from T cells, B-cell-depleted T cells, or PBMCs. The sample metadata nearly always contained a de-identified subject ID, COVID-19 status, age in years and sex. The samples were drawn from two sources: the first 160 participants of the ongoing ImmuneRACE study, and 1,254 subjects contributed by 6 global collaborators. The dataset comprised deeply sampled blood TCRbeta repertoires from subjects exposed to, actively infected with, or recovered from COVID-19. Where available, HLA class I and class II types were obtained from metadata supplied by the sample provider rather than from assay-based typing. The repertoires were released in a freely available public database meant as a resource for research on the immune response to SARS-CoV-2.

Broad study findings and their caveats: The amount of clinical and demographic metadata varied by source and participant and was provided uncurated.

CDR1 is given as SGHNT and CDR2 as YENEEA, both from the germline V gene. Measured from the cysteine to the phenylalanine, the CDR3 is 16 residues long. The sequence is cut down to CDR3 DNA, 48 bases in frame from base 1. The germline ends are 19 bases apart after V is trimmed by 3 bases and J by 5 bases. The immunoSEQ Assay, a bias-controlled multiplex PCR, was used to amplify TCRbeta CDR3 regions from genomic DNA. As for how the authors treated the data: Nucleated cell counts per sample were estimated from amplification of reference gene primers within the assay. Sequence reads were collapsed and filtered to measure the absolute abundance of every unique TCRbeta CDR3 rearrangement. For each sample, productive Simpson clonality was calculated by taking the square root of Simpson's diversity index across productive rearrangements. The clones in this table, taken by TCRdb from immuneACCESS, are in-frame only. Not every clone is retained; where verified, under half of the shortfall comes from an unresolved V gene, and the cause of the rest is unknown. V, J and clone size reflect that table, while D and trimming were determined from the DNA. This sample is represented by 40,000 to 45,000 clones; more than 85% of them were singletons. The ten top clones hold 5% to 6% of the sample.

Whole blood was collected in K2EDTA tubes by collaborating institutions according to the institutions' own protocols. For TCRbeta analysis, collaborator samples were shipped as frozen whole blood, as isolated PBMCs, or as DNA extracted from either sample type. A word on this clone: There is no known antigen for this receptor. Within one base of it there is no much larger clone, and no base qualities were kept.

Recombination joined TRBV11-3 with TRBJ2-5; TRBD2 is possibly the D segment (7 matching bases). The clonotype comes from a human donor in a cohort sampled during active COVID-19. The specimen sequenced was peripheral blood. The encoded CDR3 is CASSFAYAGRGETQYF. The nucleotides are TGTGCCAGCAGCTTTGCCTACGCGGGGAGGGGGGAGACCCAGTACTTC.